This is a list of T cell receptor beta chains from one sample in a study of Ad26.COV2.S vaccination and SARS-CoV-2 variants. Using immunoSEQ multiplex PCR, the repertoire was profiled, and TCRdb retains in-frame clones only, with some absent. The table includes 360,000 or so clones, more than 75% detected once. The material sequenced was peripheral blood, taken in a trial of Ad26.COV2.S vaccine versus placebo. The receptors were sampled from a person aged 18-65 years who received the Ad26.COV2.S COVID-19 vaccine or a placebo. CDR3s include the opening cysteine and the closing phenylalanine or tryptophan. The order of the fields is CDR3 protein, CDR3 DNA, V gene, clone size, D gene, J gene. A D gene is named only where the DNA matches it firmly. The size of a clone is reported for some rows only, either as once, few or many, or as a class for expanded clones.

CDR3 protein: CASSLRPSYEQYF; CDR3 DNA: TGTGCCAGCAGTCTCCGCCCCTCCTACGAGCAGTACTTC; V gene: TRBV27; clone size: -; D gene: -; J gene: TRBJ2-7
CDR3 protein: CATSGGEGINTGELFF; CDR3 DNA: TGTGCCACCAGTGGGGGGGAGGGCATCAACACCGGGGAGCTGTTTTTT; V gene: TRBV24-1; clone size: -; D gene: TRBD2; J gene: TRBJ2-2
CDR3 protein: CASSTTTNEKLFF; CDR3 DNA: TGTGCCAGCAGCACGACAACTAATGAAAAACTGTTTTTT; V gene: TRBV7-8; clone size: -; D gene: -; J gene: TRBJ1-4
CDR3 protein: CAISVRGGSDTQYF; CDR3 DNA: TGTGCCATCAGTGTACGGGGGGGCTCAGATACGCAGTATTTT; V gene: TRBV10-3; clone size: -; D gene: TRBD2; J gene: TRBJ2-3
CDR3 protein: CASSVGSANTEAFF; CDR3 DNA: TGTGCCAGCAGCGTAGGTTCAGCAAACACTGAAGCTTTCTTT; V gene: TRBV9; clone size: -; D gene: -; J gene: TRBJ1-1
CDR3 protein: CAWVWPGYYNEQFF; CDR3 DNA: TGTGCCTGGGTTTGGCCGGGCTACTACAATGAGCAGTTCTTC; V gene: TRBV30; clone size: once; D gene: -; J gene: TRBJ2-1
CDR3 protein: CASSDVASTGSPLHF; CDR3 DNA: TGTGCCAGCAGTGACGTGGCGTCTACCGGGTCACCCCTCCACTTT; V gene: TRBV6-4; clone size: -; D gene: -; J gene: TRBJ1-6
CDR3 protein: CASSSTSGVPNTGELFF; CDR3 DNA: TGTGCCAGCAGCTCGACTAGCGGGGTACCGAACACCGGGGAGCTGTTTTTT; V gene: TRBV7-9; clone size: -; D gene: TRBD2; J gene: TRBJ2-2
CDR3 protein: CASRGQGNTGELFF; CDR3 DNA: TGCGCCAGCCGGGGACAGGGTAACACCGGGGAGCTGTTTTTT; V gene: TRBV5-1; clone size: -; D gene: TRBD1; J gene: TRBJ2-2
CDR3 protein: CASSLRGTTQYF; CDR3 DNA: TGTGCCAGCAGTTTACGGGGAACTACGCAGTATTTT; V gene: TRBV27; clone size: -; D gene: -; J gene: TRBJ2-3
CDR3 protein: CASSQDRWSPLHF; CDR3 DNA: TGCGCCAGCAGCCAAGATAGATGGTCACCCCTCCACTTT; V gene: TRBV4-3; clone size: -; D gene: -; J gene: TRBJ1-6
CDR3 protein: CASSPNDWYEQYF; CDR3 DNA: TGTGCCAGCAGCCCTAACGACTGGTACGAGCAGTACTTC; V gene: TRBV5-4; clone size: -; D gene: -; J gene: TRBJ2-7
CDR3 protein: CSVGEDSYNSPLHF; CDR3 DNA: TGCAGCGTTGGAGAGGACAGTTATAATTCACCCCTCCACTTT; V gene: TRBV29-1; clone size: -; D gene: -; J gene: TRBJ1-6
CDR3 protein: CASSPTIAGGLPRFNEQFF; CDR3 DNA: TGCGCCAGCAGCCCTACAATAGCGGGGGGACTCCCACGTTTTAATGAGCAGTTCTTC; V gene: TRBV4-1; clone size: -; D gene: TRBD2; J gene: TRBJ2-1
CDR3 protein: CASSQGPNTIYF; CDR3 DNA: TGTGCCAGCAGCCAAGGGCCTAACACCATATATTTT; V gene: TRBV3-1/TRBV3-2; clone size: -; D gene: -; J gene: TRBJ1-3
CDR3 protein: CASSQDDRVEKLFF; CDR3 DNA: TGTGCCAGCAGCCAAGATGACAGGGTTGAAAAACTGTTTTTT; V gene: TRBV3-1/TRBV3-2; clone size: -; D gene: TRBD1; J gene: TRBJ1-4
CDR3 protein: CASSMVPGNTEAFF; CDR3 DNA: TGTGCCAGTAGTATGGTACCAGGGAACACTGAAGCTTTCTTT; V gene: TRBV19; clone size: few; D gene: -; J gene: TRBJ1-1
CDR3 protein: CASSLLAGHTDTQYF; CDR3 DNA: TGTGCCAGCAGCTTACTGGCGGGGCACACAGATACGCAGTATTTT; V gene: TRBV11-3; clone size: once; D gene: -; J gene: TRBJ2-3
CDR3 protein: CASSENQETQYF; CDR3 DNA: TGTGCCAGCAGCGAAAACCAAGAGACCCAGTACTTC; V gene: TRBV11-3; clone size: -; D gene: -; J gene: TRBJ2-5
CDR3 protein: CASSLDRATYNEQFF; CDR3 DNA: TGTGCCAGCAGCCTCGACCGGGCCACCTACAATGAGCAGTTCTTC; V gene: TRBV9; clone size: -; D gene: -; J gene: TRBJ2-1
CDR3 protein: CAWTMGRNTGELFF; CDR3 DNA: TGTGCCTGGACCATGGGCAGGAACACCGGGGAGCTGTTTTTT; V gene: TRBV30; clone size: -; D gene: -; J gene: TRBJ2-2
CDR3 protein: CASSVGERGSTDTQYF; CDR3 DNA: TGTGCCAGCAGCGTAGGGGAGCGGGGGAGCACAGATACGCAGTATTTT; V gene: TRBV9; clone size: -; D gene: TRBD2; J gene: TRBJ2-3
CDR3 protein: CASNPDSPDTQYF; CDR3 DNA: TGTGCCAGCAACCCGGACAGTCCAGATACGCAGTATTTT; V gene: TRBV2; clone size: -; D gene: -; J gene: TRBJ2-3
CDR3 protein: CASSYRTGGGGEKLFF; CDR3 DNA: TGTGCCAGCAGTTACCGAACAGGGGGTGGAGGTGAAAAACTGTTTTTT; V gene: TRBV6-6; clone size: once; D gene: TRBD1; J gene: TRBJ1-4
CDR3 protein: CASSPTGNTEAFF; CDR3 DNA: TGTGCCAGCAGTCCCACAGGGAACACTGAAGCTTTCTTT; V gene: TRBV9; clone size: -; D gene: -; J gene: TRBJ1-1
CDR3 protein: CASSSDGNYNEQFF; CDR3 DNA: TGTGCCAGCAGCTCGGACGGAAACTACAATGAGCAGTTCTTC; V gene: TRBV5-4; clone size: -; D gene: -; J gene: TRBJ2-1
CDR3 protein: CASSRRVLDQETQYF; CDR3 DNA: TGTGCCAGCTCACGCAGAGTACTAGACCAAGAGACCCAGTACTTC; V gene: TRBV18; clone size: -; D gene: -; J gene: TRBJ2-5
CDR3 protein: CASSFVRGRGRETQYF; CDR3 DNA: TGTGCCAGCAGCTTTGTTAGAGGAAGAGGACGGGAGACCCAGTACTTC; V gene: TRBV7-8; clone size: -; D gene: -; J gene: TRBJ2-5
CDR3 protein: CAWSVAQSMAFF; CDR3 DNA: TGTGCCTGGAGCGTGGCACAGTCGATGGCTTTCTTT; V gene: TRBV30; clone size: -; D gene: -; J gene: TRBJ1-1
CDR3 protein: CASRSDSYTKRGGTDTQYF; CDR3 DNA: TGTGCCAGCAGGAGCGACTCCTACACGAAGCGGGGGGGCACAGATACGCAGTATTTT; V gene: TRBV7-9; clone size: -; D gene: TRBD2; J gene: TRBJ2-3
CDR3 protein: CASSVNKGEQRIYGYTF; CDR3 DNA: TGTGCCAGCAGCGTCAACAAGGGGGAACAGCGGATATATGGCTACACCTTC; V gene: TRBV9; clone size: -; D gene: -; J gene: TRBJ1-2
CDR3 protein: CASSKGTEETQYF; CDR3 DNA: TGTGCCAGCAGCAAAGGGACAGAAGAGACCCAGTACTTC; V gene: TRBV5-4; clone size: -; D gene: TRBD1; J gene: TRBJ2-5
CDR3 protein: CASSIWPSRSSYNEQFF; CDR3 DNA: TGTGCCAGTAGTATCTGGCCTAGCAGGAGCTCCTACAATGAGCAGTTCTTC; V gene: TRBV19; clone size: -; D gene: -; J gene: TRBJ2-1
CDR3 protein: CASSSSGAYNEQFF; CDR3 DNA: TGTGCCAGCAGTTCTTCCGGGGCCTACAATGAGCAGTTCTTC; V gene: TRBV6-2/TRBV6-3; clone size: few; D gene: -; J gene: TRBJ2-1
CDR3 protein: CAWSVTANTEAFF; CDR3 DNA: TGTGCCTGGAGTGTAACAGCCAACACTGAAGCTTTCTTT; V gene: TRBV30; clone size: -; D gene: -; J gene: TRBJ1-1
CDR3 protein: CATKGRDGGTEAFF; CDR3 DNA: TGTGCCACCAAGGGCCGCGACGGCGGCACTGAAGCTTTCTTT; V gene: TRBV14; clone size: -; D gene: -; J gene: TRBJ1-1
CDR3 protein: CAIRGSTYEQYF; CDR3 DNA: TGTGCCATCAGAGGCTCAACCTACGAGCAGTACTTC; V gene: TRBV10-3; clone size: -; D gene: -; J gene: TRBJ2-7
CDR3 protein: CASSGTANTEAFF; CDR3 DNA: TGTGCCAGCAGCGGGACGGCGAACACTGAAGCTTTCTTT; V gene: TRBV7-2; clone size: -; D gene: -; J gene: TRBJ1-1
CDR3 protein: CASTPATNTGELFF; CDR3 DNA: TGCGCCAGCACCCCGGCTACGAACACCGGGGAGCTGTTTTTT; V gene: TRBV5-1; clone size: -; D gene: -; J gene: TRBJ2-2
CDR3 protein: CASSVVRSDTGELFF; CDR3 DNA: TGTGCCAGCAGCGTAGTCAGGTCCGACACCGGGGAGCTGTTTTTT; V gene: TRBV9; clone size: -; D gene: -; J gene: TRBJ2-2
CDR3 protein: CASSPSLTGGGIDTQYF; CDR3 DNA: TGCGCCAGCAGCCCATCGCTGACTGGCGGGGGAATCGATACGCAGTATTTT; V gene: TRBV4-1; clone size: -; D gene: TRBD2; J gene: TRBJ2-3
CDR3 protein: CATSKRVNQPQHF; CDR3 DNA: TGTGCCACCAGTAAAAGGGTCAATCAGCCCCAGCATTTT; V gene: TRBV24-1; clone size: once; D gene: -; J gene: TRBJ1-5
CDR3 protein: CASSQGTYGYTF; CDR3 DNA: TGCGCCAGCAGCCAAGGTACCTATGGCTACACCTTC; V gene: TRBV4-3; clone size: once; D gene: -; J gene: TRBJ1-2
CDR3 protein: CASSYRDRVKNIQYF; CDR3 DNA: TGTGCCAGCAGTTATCGTGACAGGGTGAAAAACATTCAGTACTTC; V gene: TRBV6-2/TRBV6-3; clone size: -; D gene: TRBD1; J gene: TRBJ2-4
CDR3 protein: CASSFRIRYGYTF; CDR3 DNA: TGTGCCAGCAGTTTTCGGATACGCTATGGCTACACCTTC; V gene: TRBV12-3/TRBV12-4; clone size: -; D gene: -; J gene: TRBJ1-2
CDR3 protein: CSSIRGGTDTQYF; CDR3 DNA: TGCAGCTCAATAAGGGGGGGCACAGATACGCAGTATTTT; V gene: TRBV29-1; clone size: once; D gene: -; J gene: TRBJ2-3
CDR3 protein: CASSLASGGTTTQYF; CDR3 DNA: TGTGCCAGCAGCTTGGCTAGCGGGGGGACCACTACGCAGTATTTT; V gene: TRBV7-9; clone size: -; D gene: TRBD2; J gene: TRBJ2-3
CDR3 protein: CSAVRDWISYEQYF; CDR3 DNA: TGCAGCGCTGTAAGGGACTGGATCTCCTACGAGCAGTACTTC; V gene: TRBV29-1; clone size: -; D gene: -; J gene: TRBJ2-7
CDR3 protein: CASSWGQGLFPGNTIYF; CDR3 DNA: TGTGCCAGCAGTTGGGGGCAGGGGTTATTTCCTGGAAACACCATATATTTT; V gene: TRBV28; clone size: -; D gene: -; J gene: TRBJ1-3
CDR3 protein: CASSYSENTEAFF; CDR3 DNA: TGTGCCAGCAGTTACTCCGAGAACACTGAAGCTTTCTTT; V gene: TRBV6-2/TRBV6-3; clone size: -; D gene: -; J gene: TRBJ1-1
CDR3 protein: CASSFRPVQSTGELFF; CDR3 DNA: TGCGCCAGCAGCTTTAGGCCAGTCCAATCCACCGGGGAGCTGTTTTTT; V gene: TRBV5-1; clone size: -; D gene: -; J gene: TRBJ2-2
CDR3 protein: CASSPRLGGGPTDTQYF; CDR3 DNA: TGCGCCAGCAGCCCCAGGCTGGGGGGGGGCCCCACAGATACGCAGTATTTT; V gene: TRBV5-1; clone size: -; D gene: -; J gene: TRBJ2-3
CDR3 protein: CASSPVAGGTDTQYF; CDR3 DNA: TGTGCCAGCTCACCCGTAGCGGGGGGCACAGATACGCAGTATTTT; V gene: TRBV18; clone size: -; D gene: TRBD2; J gene: TRBJ2-3